The next 22 T cell receptor beta chains were all read from a single sample in a study of Graves' ophthalmopathy and Graves' hyperthyroidism listed by TCRdb under 2018. The instrument was an Illumina HiSeq 2000. For repertoire sequencing, TCR beta CDR3 regions were amplified from RNA transcripts. A first-round RT-PCR used HTBI primers with the Qiagen OneStep RT-PCR kit, followed by a second-round multiplex PCR, size selection and purification. The public sequencing data were trimmed at Q25 with fastp and processed into clonotypes with MiXCR by TCRdb, which kept only in-frame beta chains. A single entry per CDR3 protein holds the most common genes and DNA from its merged rows. The sample data list roughly 610,000 distinct CDR3 sequences, and around a fifth of these were observed just once. The ten largest clones capture around 6.9% of the sample. Sequences were obtained from peripheral blood. All receptors derive from a woman aged 18-29 years with stable Graves' hyperthyroidism. Some clones in this sample may be carry-over from other donors' samples. Donor details come from another sample of the same person, matched by shared clones.

This clonotype was detected ten times or more. The chain has TRBV24-1 and TRBJ2-7, with 9 bases lining up with TRBD1. V was pared by 3 bases and J by 3 bases, with 5 bases of the junction left unmatched. The CDR3 contains 15 residues. Germline CDR1 reads KGHDR; CDR2 reads SFDVKD. This chain's CDR3 is CATSDTDRGLYEQYF. In DNA form, the CDR3 reads TGTGCCACCAGTGATACGGACAGGGGCCTCTACGAGCAGTACTTC.

This clonotype was seen ten or more times. The rearrangement uses TRBV13 and TRBJ2-4, with D hard to call. V was pared by 4 bases and J by 3 bases, with 16 bases between. The CDR3 has 16 amino acids. Germline CDR1 reads PRHDT; CDR2 reads FYEKMQ (reference sequence). The CDR3 DNA reads TGTGCCAGCAGCTCCCGGCGAGTTTTAGGCAAAAACATTCAGTACTTC. Translating it yields CASSSRRVLGKNIQYF.

This clonotype was detected many times. A much larger clone differs by one base, so this may be a read error. V usage is TRBV12-3 or TRBV12-4 and J usage is TRBJ1-2; D ambiguous. V was shortened by 3 bases and J by 2 bases, with 7 bases between the two germline ends. The CDR3 spans 13 residues. The CDR3: CASSFPGNYGYTF. CDR3 coding DNA: TGTGCCAGCAGTTTCCCGGGGAACTATGGCTACACCTTC.

This clonotype showed up many times. The chain employs TRBV19 and TRBJ1-2, with TRBD1 as a possible D gene (5 bases). The CDR3 extends over 15 amino acids. Trimming shortened V by 3 bases and J by 7 bases, and 18 bases separated the two germline ends. The germline V gene encodes CDR1 LNHDA and CDR2 SQIVND (reference sequence). This CDR3 is CASSISIGQGAGYTF. The CDR3 DNA reads as TGTGCCAGTAGTATCTCTATCGGGCAGGGAGCTGGCTACACCTTC. The full variable domain, with the rest looked up from reference TRBV19 and TRBJ1-2, is DGGITQSPKYLFRKEGQNVTLSCEQNLNHDAMYWYRQDPGQGLRLIYYSQIVNDFQKGDIAEGYSVSREKKESFPLTVTSAQKNPTAFYLCASSISIGQGAGYTFGSGTRLTVV.

The V call is TRBV18, the J call TRBJ2-4; tentative D call: TRBD1 (6 bases). The germline V gene has CDR1 KGHSH and CDR2 LQKENI. V was pared by 3 bases and J by 8 bases, with 20 bases between. The CDR3 totals 16 residues. The CDR3 region has the DNA TGTGCCAGCTCACCCCCACTACAGGGAGTAGGTTACATTCAGTACTTC. Protein product: CASSPPLQGVGYIQYF.

As to this clonotype: A junction end diverges from the germline sequence, so it may reflect a read error. The chain joins TRBV7-9 to TRBJ2-7; TRBD2 agrees at 9 bases. Germline CDR1 is SEHNR and CDR2 is FQNEAQ (reference sequence). This CDR3 has 12 amino acids. The CDR3 region is CASIPVAGDFLF. The CDR3 bases are TGTGCCAGCATCCCAGTAGCGGGAGATTTTTTGTTC. Supplemented by reference TRBV7-9 and TRBJ2-7, the full variable domain reads DTGVSQNPRHKITKRGQNVTFRCDPISEHNRLYWYRQTLGQGPEFLTYFQNEAQLEKSRLLSDRFSAERPKGSFSTLEIQRTEQGDSAMYLCASIPVAGDFLFGPGTRLTVT.

This rearrangement joins TRBV6-5 to TRBJ2-7; D assignment may be TRBD1 or TRBD2 (6 bases each). The germline V gene has CDR1 MNHEY and CDR2 SVGAGI. The V end was cut by 3 bases, the J end by 5 bases, with 11 bases between. The CDR3 consists of 13 residues. This CDR3 is CASSYPGEDEQYF. CDR3 bases: TGTGCCAGCAGTTATCCAGGGGAGGACGAGCAGTACTTC.

This chain uses TRBV20-1 with TRBJ1-3; D ambiguous. Germline CDR1 and CDR2: DFQATT and SNEGSKA (reference sequence). Trimming removed 0 bases from V and 0 bases from J, with 12 bases in between. The CDR3 sequence is 16 residues long. CDR3 loop: CSARDPERDSGNTIYF. CDR3 nucleotide sequence: TGCAGTGCTAGAGATCCGGAGAGAGACTCTGGAAACACCATATATTTT.

The chain couples TRBV28 to TRBJ1-5; 7 bases are a match to TRBD1. The CDR3 runs to 16 residues. Germline lookup yields CDR1 MDHEN and CDR2 SYDVKM. V gave up 2 bases and J gave up 8 bases; unmatched junction bases: 12. CDR3 in amino acids: CASSLLQGRQGKPQHF. In nucleotides, the CDR3 is TGTGCCAGCAGTTTACTACAGGGCCGACAGGGAAAGCCCCAGCATTTT.

At least ten counts were recorded for this clonotype. This chain links TRBV20-1 with TRBJ1-2; no reliable D call. CDR1 is DFQATT, CDR2 SNEGSKA, per germline (reference sequence). Trimming removed 8 bases from V and 12 bases from J, with 28 bases in between. CDR3 length: 14 residues. DNA for the CDR3: TGCAGTCGACGTGACCAACCCTCTGGCCAAGGTCACACCTTC. Translation: CSRRDQPSGQGHTF.

This clonotype showed up many times. The chain links TRBV28 to TRBJ1-1; D gene uncertain. This CDR3 has 12 amino acids. The V gene's germline CDR1 is MDHEN and CDR2 SYDVKM. Trimming removed 7 bases from V and 3 bases from J, with 9 bases in between. The CDR3 sequence: CASKTGDTEAFF. Written as DNA, the CDR3 is TGTGCCAGCAAAACCGGGGACACTGAAGCTTTCTTT. Full variable domain (missing parts from reference TRBV28 and TRBJ1-1): DVKVTQSSRYLVKRTGEKVFLECVQDMDHENMFWYRQDPGLGLRLIYFSYDVKMKEKGDIPEGYSVSREKKERFSLILESASTNQTSMYLCASKTGDTEAFFGQGTRLTVV.

This clonotype was picked up many times. The chain uses TRBV12-3 or TRBV12-4 and TRBJ2-2; 7 bases match TRBD2. This CDR3 comprises 15 residues. V gave up 3 bases and J gave up 4 bases; unmatched junction bases: 5. The CDR3 region is CASSFGGRGTGELFF. CDR3 coding DNA: TGTGCCAGCAGTTTTGGCGGGAGAGGCACCGGGGAGCTGTTTTTT.

Many counts were recorded for this clonotype. This chain links TRBV10-3 with TRBJ2-7, with D unresolved. The CDR3 sequence is 13 residues long. V shed 3 bases and J shed 3 bases, with 9 bases lying between them. The V gene's germline CDR1 is ENHRY and CDR2 SYGVKD. In DNA, the CDR3 is TGTGCCATCAGTGAAGGCACGGGCTACGAGCAGTACTTC. It is translated as CAISEGTGYEQYF.

This sequence joins TRBV4-1 and TRBJ2-2; tentatively, D is TRBD1 or TRBD2 (6 bases each). The germline V gene encodes CDR1 MGHRA and CDR2 YSYEKL. The CDR3 sequence is 16 residues long. V lost 5 bases and J 2 bases, leaving 15 bases between the germline ends. CDR3 nucleotides: TGCGCCAGCAGCAGGGGGGTCGGCGCAAACACCGGGGAGCTGTTTTTT. It translates to CASSRGVGANTGELFF.

In this sample, this clonotype turned up many times. The chain is built from TRBV30 and TRBJ2-2, with D tentatively TRBD1 (6 bases). The CDR3 length is 14 residues. From germline, CDR1 is GTSNPN and CDR2 SVGIG (reference sequence). V lost 5 bases, J lost 3 bases, and 13 bases lay in between. CDR3 DNA: TGTGCCTGGGTAGAGTACAGGGACACCGGGGAGCTGTTTTTT. Translated, it gives CAWVEYRDTGELFF.

This clonotype was found many times. The chain uses TRBV29-1 and TRBJ2-5; D might be TRBD1 or TRBD2, each matching 7 bases. The CDR3 is 13 amino acids. Germline V gene sequence: CDR1 SQVTM, CDR2 ANQGSEA. The CDR3 is CASGGGPEETQYF. The DNA of the CDR3 is TGCGCCTCAGGGGGGGGGCCGGAGGAGACCCAGTACTTC.

This clonotype was detected only a few times. The V call is TRBV12-3 or TRBV12-4, the J call TRBJ1-5; D is ambiguous. V shed 1 base and J shed 5 bases, with 9 bases lying between them. The CDR3 contains 14 residues. CDR3 nucleotide sequence: TGTGCCAGCAGTTTAGGGATTCGGGATCAGCCCCAGCATTTT. Amino acid sequence: CASSLGIRDQPQHF.

This clonotype has more than one count but fewer than ten. CDR3 sequence reads: CASSSQGTGSRETQYF. DNA of the CDR3: TGCGCCAGCAGCTCGCAAGGGACAGGCAGCAGAGAGACCCAGTACTTC. The chain uses TRBV5-1 and TRBJ2-5; 8 bases line up with TRBD1. Germline lookup yields CDR1 SGHRS and CDR2 YFSETQ. The CDR3 spans 16 residues. Trimming removed 3 bases from V and 4 bases from J; junction bases left unmatched: 11.

This clonotype was counted ten times or more. The chain is built from TRBV6-5 and TRBJ1-5; a weak D match, TRBD1 (6 bases). Germline values: CDR1 MNHEY, CDR2 SVGAGI. This CDR3 spans 16 amino acids. The germline V and J ends were trimmed by 6 bases and 3 bases, with 18 bases remaining between them. CDR3 DNA sequence: TGTGCCAGCAGCCTGCGAGGGGGAAACCACAATCAGCCCCAGCATTTT. Amino acids: CASSLRGGNHNQPQHF.

Ten or more counts support this clonotype. The chain is built from TRBV13 and TRBJ2-7; 8 bases are a match to TRBD1. J was trimmed by 1 base and V by 4 bases; bases with no gene match: 6. CDR3 length equals 15 residues. The V gene's germline CDR1 is PRHDT and CDR2 FYEKMQ (reference sequence). Here the CDR3 reads CASSSGTGRSYEQYF. The CDR3 DNA follows: TGTGCCAGCAGCTCCGGGACAGGACGGTCCTACGAGCAGTACTTC.

Many counts were recorded for this clonotype. V is TRBV12-3 or TRBV12-4 and J is TRBJ1-1; D is perhaps TRBD1 (6 bases). V shed 6 bases and J shed 9 bases, with 17 bases lying between them. The length of the CDR3 is 13 residues. CDR3 sequence reads: CASSSGGASKAFF. The CDR3 coding sequence is TGTGCCAGCAGCTCCGGGGGGGCATCGAAAGCTTTCTTT.

The rearrangement links TRBV6-5 to TRBJ1-2; a weak D match, TRBD1 (5 bases). V lost 4 bases to trimming and J lost 2 bases, with 14 bases between them. The CDR3 sequence is 15 residues long. CDR1 and CDR2 (germline): MNHEY, SVGAGI. CDR3 residues: CASSWDPLQNYGYTF. The CDR3 coding sequence is TGTGCCAGCAGTTGGGACCCATTGCAAAACTATGGCTACACCTTC.